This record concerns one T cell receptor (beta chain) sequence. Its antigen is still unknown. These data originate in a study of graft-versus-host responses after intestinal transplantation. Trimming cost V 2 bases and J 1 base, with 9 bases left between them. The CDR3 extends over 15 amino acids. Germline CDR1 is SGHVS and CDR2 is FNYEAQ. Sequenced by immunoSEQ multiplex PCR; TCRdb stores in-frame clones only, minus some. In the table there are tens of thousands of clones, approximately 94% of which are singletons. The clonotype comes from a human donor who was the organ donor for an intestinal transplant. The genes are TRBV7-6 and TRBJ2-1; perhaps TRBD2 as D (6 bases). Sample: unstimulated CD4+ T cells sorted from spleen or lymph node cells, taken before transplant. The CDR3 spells CASSLMGGSYNEQFF. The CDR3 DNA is TGTGCCAGCAGCTTAATGGGGGGATCCTACAATGAGCAGTTCTTC.